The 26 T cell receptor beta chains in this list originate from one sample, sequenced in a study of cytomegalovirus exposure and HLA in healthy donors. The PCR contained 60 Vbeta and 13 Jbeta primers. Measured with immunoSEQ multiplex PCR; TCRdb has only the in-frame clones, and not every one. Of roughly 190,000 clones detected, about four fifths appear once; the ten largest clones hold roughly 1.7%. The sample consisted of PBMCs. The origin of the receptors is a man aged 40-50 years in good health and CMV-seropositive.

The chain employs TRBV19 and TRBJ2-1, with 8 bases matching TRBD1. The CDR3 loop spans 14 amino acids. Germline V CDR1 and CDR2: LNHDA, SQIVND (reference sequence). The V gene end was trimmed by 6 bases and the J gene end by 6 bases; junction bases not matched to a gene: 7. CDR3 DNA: TGTGCCAGTAGCCGACAGGGGCAGGGCAATGAGCAGTTCTTC. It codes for CASSRQGQGNEQFF.

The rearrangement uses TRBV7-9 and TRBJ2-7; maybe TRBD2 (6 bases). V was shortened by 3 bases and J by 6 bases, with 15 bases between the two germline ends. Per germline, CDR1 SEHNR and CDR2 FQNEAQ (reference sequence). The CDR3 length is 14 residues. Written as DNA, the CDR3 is TGTGCCAGCAGCTTGGGACCTAGCGACCGCGAGCAGTACTTC. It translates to CASSLGPSDREQYF. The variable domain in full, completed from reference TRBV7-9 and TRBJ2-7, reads DTGVSQNPRHKITKRGQNVTFRCDPISEHNRLYWYRQTLGQGPEFLTYFQNEAQLEKSRLLSDRFSAERPKGSFSTLEIQRTEQGDSAMYLCASSLGPSDREQYFGPGTRLTVT.

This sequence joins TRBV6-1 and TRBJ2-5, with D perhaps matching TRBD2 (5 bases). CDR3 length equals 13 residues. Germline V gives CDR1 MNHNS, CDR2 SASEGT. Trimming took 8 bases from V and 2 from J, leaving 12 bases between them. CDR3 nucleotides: TGTGCCAGCTCCGGAGGCACTCAAGAGACCCAGTACTTC. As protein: CASSGGTQETQYF.

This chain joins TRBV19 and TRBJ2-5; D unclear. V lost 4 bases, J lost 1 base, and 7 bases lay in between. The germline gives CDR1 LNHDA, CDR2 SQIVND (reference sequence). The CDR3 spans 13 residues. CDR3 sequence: CASSKLAQETQYF. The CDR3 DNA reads TGTGCCAGTAGTAAGTTGGCCCAAGAGACCCAGTACTTC.

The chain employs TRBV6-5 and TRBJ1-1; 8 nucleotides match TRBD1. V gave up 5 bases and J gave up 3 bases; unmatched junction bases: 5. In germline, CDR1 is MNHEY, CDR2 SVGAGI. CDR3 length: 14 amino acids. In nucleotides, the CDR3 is TGTGCCAGCAGTGACGGACAGGGTTACACTGAAGCTTTCTTT. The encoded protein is CASSDGQGYTEAFF.

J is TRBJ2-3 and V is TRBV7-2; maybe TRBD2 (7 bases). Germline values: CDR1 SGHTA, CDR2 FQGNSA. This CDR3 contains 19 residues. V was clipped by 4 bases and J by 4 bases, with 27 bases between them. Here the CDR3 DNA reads TGTGCCAGCAGCTACGAGGGGTATAGGGGGAGGGCCGTCCCAGATACGCAGTATTTT. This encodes CASSYEGYRGRAVPDTQYF.

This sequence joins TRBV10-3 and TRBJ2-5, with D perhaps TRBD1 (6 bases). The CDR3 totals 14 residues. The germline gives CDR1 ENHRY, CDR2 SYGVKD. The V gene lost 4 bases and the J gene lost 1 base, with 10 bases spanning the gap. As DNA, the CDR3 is TGTGCCATCAGTGCAGGGGCGACCCAAGAGACCCAGTACTTC. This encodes CAISAGATQETQYF.

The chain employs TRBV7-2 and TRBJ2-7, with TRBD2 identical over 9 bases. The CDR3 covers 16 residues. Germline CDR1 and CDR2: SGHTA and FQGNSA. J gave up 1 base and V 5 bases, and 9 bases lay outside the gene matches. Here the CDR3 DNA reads TGTGCCAGCAGCATCTTAGCGGGAGACGCATCCTACGAGCAGTACTTC. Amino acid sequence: CASSILAGDASYEQYF.

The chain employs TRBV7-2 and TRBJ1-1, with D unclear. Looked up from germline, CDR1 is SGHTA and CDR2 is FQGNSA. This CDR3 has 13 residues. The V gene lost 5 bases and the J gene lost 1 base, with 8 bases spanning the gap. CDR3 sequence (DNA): TGTGCCAGCAGCCTGCGAAGGAACACTGAAGCTTTCTTT. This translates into CASSLRRNTEAFF.

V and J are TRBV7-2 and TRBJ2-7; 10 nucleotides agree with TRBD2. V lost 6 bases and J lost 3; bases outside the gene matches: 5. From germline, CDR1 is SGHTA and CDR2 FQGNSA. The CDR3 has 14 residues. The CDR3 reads CASRRAGGDYEQYF. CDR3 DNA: TGTGCCAGCAGGCGAGCGGGAGGGGACTACGAGCAGTACTTC.

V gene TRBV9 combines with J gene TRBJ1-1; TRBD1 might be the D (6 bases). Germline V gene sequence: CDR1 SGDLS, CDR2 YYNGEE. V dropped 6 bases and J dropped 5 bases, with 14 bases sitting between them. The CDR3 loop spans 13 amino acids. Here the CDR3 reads CASTKRGGTEAFF. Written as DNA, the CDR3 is TGTGCCAGCACAAAAAGAGGGGGAACTGAAGCTTTCTTT.

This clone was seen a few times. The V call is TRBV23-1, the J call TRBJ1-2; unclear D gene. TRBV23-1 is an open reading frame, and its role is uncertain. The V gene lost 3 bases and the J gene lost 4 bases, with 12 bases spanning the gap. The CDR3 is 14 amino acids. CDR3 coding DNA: TGCGCCAGCAGTCACAACAGTACCTGCTATGGCTACACCTTC. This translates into CASSHNSTCYGYTF.

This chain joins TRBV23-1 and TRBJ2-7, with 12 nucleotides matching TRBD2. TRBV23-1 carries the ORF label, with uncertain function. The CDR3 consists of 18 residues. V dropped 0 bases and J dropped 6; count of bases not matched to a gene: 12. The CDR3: CASSQSGTSGRGNGEQYF. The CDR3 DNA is TGCGCCAGCAGTCAATCTGGGACTAGCGGGCGGGGAAACGGCGAGCAGTACTTC.

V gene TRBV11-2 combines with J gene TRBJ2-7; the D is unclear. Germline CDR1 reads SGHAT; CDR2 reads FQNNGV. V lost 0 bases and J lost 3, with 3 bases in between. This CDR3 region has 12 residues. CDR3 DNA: TGTGCCAGCAGCTTAGATAGCTACGAGCAGTACTTC. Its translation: CASSLDSYEQYF.

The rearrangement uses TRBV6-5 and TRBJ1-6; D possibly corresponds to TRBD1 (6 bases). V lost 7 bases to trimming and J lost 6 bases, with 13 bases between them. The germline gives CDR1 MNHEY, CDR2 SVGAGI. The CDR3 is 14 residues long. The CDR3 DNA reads TGTGCCAGCAAAAGAAGCAGGGGTAATTCACCCCTCCACTTT. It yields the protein CASKRSRGNSPLHF.

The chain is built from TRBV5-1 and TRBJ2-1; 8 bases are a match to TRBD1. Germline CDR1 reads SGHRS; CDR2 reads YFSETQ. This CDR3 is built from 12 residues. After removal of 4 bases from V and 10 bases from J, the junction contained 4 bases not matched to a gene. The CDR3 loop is CASSEGTGEQFF. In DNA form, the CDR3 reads TGCGCCAGCAGCGAGGGGACAGGAGAGCAGTTCTTC.

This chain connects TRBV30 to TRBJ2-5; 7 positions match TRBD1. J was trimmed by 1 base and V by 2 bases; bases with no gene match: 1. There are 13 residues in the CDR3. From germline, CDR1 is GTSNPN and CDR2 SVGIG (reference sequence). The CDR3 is CAWSTGAQETQYF. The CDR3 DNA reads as TGTGCCTGGAGTACAGGGGCCCAAGAGACCCAGTACTTC.

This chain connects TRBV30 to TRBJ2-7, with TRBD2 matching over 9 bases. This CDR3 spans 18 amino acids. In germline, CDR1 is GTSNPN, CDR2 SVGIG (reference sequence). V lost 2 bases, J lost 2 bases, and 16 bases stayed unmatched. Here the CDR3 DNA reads TGTGCCTGGAGTCCTCTTATAGCGGGAGCCCAGAGGACCTACGAGCAGTACTTC. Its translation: CAWSPLIAGAQRTYEQYF. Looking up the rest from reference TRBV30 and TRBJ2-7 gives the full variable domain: SQTIHQWPATLVQPVGSPLSLECTVEGTSNPNLYWYRQAAGRGLQLLFYSVGIGQISSEVPQNLSASRPQDRQFILSSKKLLLSDSGFYLCAWSPLIAGAQRTYEQYFGPGTRLTVT.

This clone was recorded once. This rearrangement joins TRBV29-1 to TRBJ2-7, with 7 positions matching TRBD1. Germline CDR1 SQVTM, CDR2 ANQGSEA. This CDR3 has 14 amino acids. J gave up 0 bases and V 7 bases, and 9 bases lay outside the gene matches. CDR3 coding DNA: TGCAGCGCAAGGCCGGGACAGCACTCCTACGAGCAGTACTTC. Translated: CSARPGQHSYEQYF.

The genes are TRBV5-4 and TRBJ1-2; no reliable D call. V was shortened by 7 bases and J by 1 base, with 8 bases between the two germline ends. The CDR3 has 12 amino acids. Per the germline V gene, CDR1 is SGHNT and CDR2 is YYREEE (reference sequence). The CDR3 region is CASGGSNYGYTF. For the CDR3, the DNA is TGTGCCAGCGGTGGGAGTAACTATGGCTACACCTTC.

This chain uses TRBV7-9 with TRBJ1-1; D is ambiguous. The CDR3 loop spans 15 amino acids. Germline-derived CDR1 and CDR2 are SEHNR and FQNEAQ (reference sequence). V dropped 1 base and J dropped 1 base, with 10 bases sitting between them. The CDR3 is CASSLDPPRNTEAFF. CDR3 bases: TGTGCCAGCAGCTTAGATCCCCCCCGGAACACTGAAGCTTTCTTT.

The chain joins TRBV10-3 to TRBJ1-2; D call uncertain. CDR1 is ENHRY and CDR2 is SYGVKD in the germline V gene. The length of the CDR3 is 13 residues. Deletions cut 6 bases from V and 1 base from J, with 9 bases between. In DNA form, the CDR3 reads TGTGCCATCAGGGGCGGGGATAACTATGGCTACACCTTC. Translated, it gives CAIRGGDNYGYTF.

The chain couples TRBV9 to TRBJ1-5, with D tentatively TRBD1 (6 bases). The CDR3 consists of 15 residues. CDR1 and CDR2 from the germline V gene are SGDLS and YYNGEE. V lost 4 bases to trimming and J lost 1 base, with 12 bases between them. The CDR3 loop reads CASSPFDRSNQPQHF. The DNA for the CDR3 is TGTGCCAGCAGCCCCTTTGACAGGAGCAATCAGCCCCAGCATTTT.

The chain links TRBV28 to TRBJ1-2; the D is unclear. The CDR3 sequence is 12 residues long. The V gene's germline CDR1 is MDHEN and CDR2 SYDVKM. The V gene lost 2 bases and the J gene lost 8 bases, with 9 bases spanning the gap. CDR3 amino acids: CASSLRLQGYTF. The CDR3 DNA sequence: TGTGCCAGCAGTTTACGCCTGCAGGGCTACACCTTC.

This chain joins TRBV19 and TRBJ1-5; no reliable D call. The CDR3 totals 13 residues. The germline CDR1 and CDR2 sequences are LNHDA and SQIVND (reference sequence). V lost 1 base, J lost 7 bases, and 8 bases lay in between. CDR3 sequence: CASSIGAGQPQHF. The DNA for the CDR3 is TGTGCCAGTAGTATAGGCGCCGGGCAGCCCCAGCATTTT.

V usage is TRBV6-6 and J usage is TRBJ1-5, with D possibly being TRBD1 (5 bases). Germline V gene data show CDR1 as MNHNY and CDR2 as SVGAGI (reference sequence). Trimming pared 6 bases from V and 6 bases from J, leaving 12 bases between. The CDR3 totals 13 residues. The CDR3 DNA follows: TGTGCCAGCAGCTCCGGGGGGTCTCAGCCCCAGCATTTT. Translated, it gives CASSSGGSQPQHF.